This TCR beta chain emerged from a study of T-cell reconstitution after alpha-beta-depleted transplantation in children. This clonotype was seen at least ten times. The junction and the germline gene differ at one end; a read error may be behind it. Germline values: CDR1 MNHEY, CDR2 SVGEGT. The CDR3 is made up of 14 amino acids. During its preparation, the TCRbeta library received unique molecular identifiers. TCRdb re-called the PCR reads through MiXCR, storing one row per CDR3 protein. The sample includes approximately 190,000 distinct CDR3 sequences, 6.3% of them seen just once. This TCR derives from a girl less than two years old with combined immunodeficiency, due to receive a stem cell transplant. The rearrangement joins TRBV6-2 or TRBV6-3 to TRBJ2-1; D is ambiguous. Sequences were derived from PBMCs, sampled before TCRalphabeta/CD19-depleted stem cell transplant. CDR3 in DNA: TGTGCCAGCAGCTACTTTAATTCCTACAATGAGCAGTTCTTC. This gives the protein CASSYFNSYNEQFF.